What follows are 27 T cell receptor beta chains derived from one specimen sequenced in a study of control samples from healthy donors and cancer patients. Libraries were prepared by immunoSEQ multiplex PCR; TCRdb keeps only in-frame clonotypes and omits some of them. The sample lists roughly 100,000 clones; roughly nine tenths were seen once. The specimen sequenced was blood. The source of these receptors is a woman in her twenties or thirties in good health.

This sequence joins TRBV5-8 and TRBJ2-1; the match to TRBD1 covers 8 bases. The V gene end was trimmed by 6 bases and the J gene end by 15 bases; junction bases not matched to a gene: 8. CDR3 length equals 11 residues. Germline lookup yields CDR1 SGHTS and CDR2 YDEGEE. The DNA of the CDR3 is TGTGCCAGCACCCTGGACAGGGCGGGGTTCTTC. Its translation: CASTLDRAGFF.

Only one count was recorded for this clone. The CDR3 is CASSRKAIYF. CDR3 DNA sequence: TGTGCCAGCAGCCGAAAGGCCATATATTTT. The V gene is TRBV12-3 or TRBV12-4, the J gene TRBJ1-3; D not resolved. The CDR3 has 10 amino acids. The V and J ends lost 6 bases and 11 bases respectively, with 8 bases between them.

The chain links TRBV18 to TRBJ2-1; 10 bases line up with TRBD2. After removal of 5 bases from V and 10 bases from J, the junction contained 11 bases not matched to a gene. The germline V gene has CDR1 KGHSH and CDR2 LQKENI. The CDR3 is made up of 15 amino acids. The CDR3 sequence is CASSSLAGEPSEQFF. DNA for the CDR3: TGTGCCAGCTCATCGCTAGCGGGAGAGCCAAGCGAGCAGTTCTTC.

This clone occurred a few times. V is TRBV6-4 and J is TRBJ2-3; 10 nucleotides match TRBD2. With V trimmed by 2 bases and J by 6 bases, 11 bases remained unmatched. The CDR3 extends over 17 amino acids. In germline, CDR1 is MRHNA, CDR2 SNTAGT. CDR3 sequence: CASSDAASGGALDTQYF. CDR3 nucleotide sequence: TGTGCCAGCAGTGACGCGGCCAGCGGGGGGGCCCTGGATACGCAGTATTTT.

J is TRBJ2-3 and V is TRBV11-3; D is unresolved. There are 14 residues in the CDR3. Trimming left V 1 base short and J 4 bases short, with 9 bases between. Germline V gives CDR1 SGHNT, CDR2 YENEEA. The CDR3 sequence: CASSLVSSSDTQYF. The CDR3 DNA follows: TGTGCCAGCAGCTTAGTTAGTAGTTCAGATACGCAGTATTTT.

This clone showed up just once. CDR3: CASRGRYNEQFF. The CDR3 DNA reads TGTGCCAGCCGCGGGAGGTACAATGAGCAGTTCTTC. The chain uses TRBV6-5 and TRBJ2-1; 8 nucleotides agree with TRBD2. The germline CDR1 and CDR2 sequences are MNHEY and SVGAGI. Trimming took 8 bases from V and 4 from J; bases not matched to a gene: 1. The CDR3 has 12 residues.

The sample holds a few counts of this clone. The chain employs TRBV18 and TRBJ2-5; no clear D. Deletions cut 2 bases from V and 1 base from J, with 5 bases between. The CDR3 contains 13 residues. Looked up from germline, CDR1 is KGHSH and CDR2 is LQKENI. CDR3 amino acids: CASSPSFQETQYF. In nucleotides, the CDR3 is TGTGCCAGCTCACCATCTTTCCAAGAGACCCAGTACTTC.

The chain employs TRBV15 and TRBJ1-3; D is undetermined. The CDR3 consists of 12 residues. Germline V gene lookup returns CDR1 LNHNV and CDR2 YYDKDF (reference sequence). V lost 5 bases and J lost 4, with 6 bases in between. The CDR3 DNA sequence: TGTGCCACCAGCGTCCAGGGAAACACCATATATTTT. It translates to CATSVQGNTIYF. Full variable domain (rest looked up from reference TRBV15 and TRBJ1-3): DAMVIQNPRYQVTQFGKPVTLSCSQTLNHNVMYWYQQKSSQAPKLLFHYYDKDFNNEADTPDNFQSRRPNTSFCFLDIRSPGLGDTAMYLCATSVQGNTIYFGEGSWLTVV.

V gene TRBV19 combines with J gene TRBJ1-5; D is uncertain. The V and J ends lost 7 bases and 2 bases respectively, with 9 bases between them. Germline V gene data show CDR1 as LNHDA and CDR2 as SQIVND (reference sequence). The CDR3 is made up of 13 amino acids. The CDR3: CASNGRGNQPQHF. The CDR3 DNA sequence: TGTGCCAGTAACGGGAGGGGCAATCAGCCCCAGCATTTT.

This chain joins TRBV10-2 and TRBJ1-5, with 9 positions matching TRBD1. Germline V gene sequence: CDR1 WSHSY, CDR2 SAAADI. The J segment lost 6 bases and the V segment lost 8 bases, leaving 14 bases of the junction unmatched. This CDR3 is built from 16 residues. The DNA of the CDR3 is TGCGCCAGCCCCACAATAACAGGGGGCCGCTTTCAGCCCCAGCATTTT. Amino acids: CASPTITGGRFQPQHF.

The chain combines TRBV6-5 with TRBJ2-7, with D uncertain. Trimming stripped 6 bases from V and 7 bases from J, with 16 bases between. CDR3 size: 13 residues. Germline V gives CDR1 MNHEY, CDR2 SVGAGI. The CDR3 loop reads CASSGSVEWEQYF. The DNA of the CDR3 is TGTGCCAGCAGCGGCAGCGTGGAGTGGGAGCAGTACTTC.

The CDR3 region has the DNA TGCGCCAGCAGCCACAACCGGGCCGTCTCTGGAAACACCATATATTTT. Its protein is CASSHNRAVSGNTIYF. V and J are TRBV4-1 and TRBJ1-3; D call uncertain. In germline, CDR1 is MGHRA, CDR2 YSYEKL. The CDR3 sequence is 16 residues long. Trimming shortened V by 3 bases and J by 0 bases, and 12 bases separated the two germline ends.

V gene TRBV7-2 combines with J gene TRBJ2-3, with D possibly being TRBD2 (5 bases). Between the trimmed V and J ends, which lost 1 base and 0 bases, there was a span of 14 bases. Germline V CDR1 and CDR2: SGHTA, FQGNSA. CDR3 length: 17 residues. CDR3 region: CASSLVIGVSSTDTQYF. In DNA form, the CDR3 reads TGTGCCAGCAGCTTAGTGATCGGGGTGTCCAGCACAGATACGCAGTATTTT. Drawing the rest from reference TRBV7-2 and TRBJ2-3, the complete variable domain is GAGVSQSPSNKVTEKGKDVELRCDPISGHTALYWYRQSLGQGLEFLIYFQGNSAPDKSGLPSDRFSAERTGGSVSTLTIQRTQQEDSAVYLCASSLVIGVSSTDTQYFGPGTRLTVL.

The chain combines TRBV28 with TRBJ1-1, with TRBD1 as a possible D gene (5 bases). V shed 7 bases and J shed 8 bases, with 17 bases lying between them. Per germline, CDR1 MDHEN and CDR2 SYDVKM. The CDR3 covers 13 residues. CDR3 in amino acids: CASTLSGGGEAFF. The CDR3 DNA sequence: TGTGCCAGCACCCTGTCCGGGGGAGGAGAAGCTTTCTTT.

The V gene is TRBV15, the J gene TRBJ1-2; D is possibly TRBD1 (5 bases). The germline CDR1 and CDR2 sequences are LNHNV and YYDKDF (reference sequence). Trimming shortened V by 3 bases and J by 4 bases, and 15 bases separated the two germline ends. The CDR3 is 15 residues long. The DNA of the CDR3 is TGTGCCACCAGCAGGGGGGTCGGGGGTGCCTATGGCTACACCTTC. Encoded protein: CATSRGVGGAYGYTF.

The CDR3 nucleotides are TGTGCCAGCAGCTTAGCGCTCCAGGGGGCTTACTATGGCTACACCTTC. It specifies CASSLALQGAYYGYTF. The V call is TRBV7-2, the J call TRBJ1-2; 8 nucleotides align to TRBD1. The CDR3 consists of 16 residues. Germline CDR1 reads SGHTA; CDR2 reads FQGNSA. With 0 bases clipped from V and 3 bases from J, the junction kept 6 bases outside the gene matches.

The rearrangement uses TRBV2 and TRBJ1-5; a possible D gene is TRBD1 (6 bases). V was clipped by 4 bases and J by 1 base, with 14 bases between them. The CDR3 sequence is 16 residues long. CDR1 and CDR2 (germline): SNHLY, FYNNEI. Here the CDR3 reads CASSGKGVRSNQPQHF. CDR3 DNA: TGTGCCAGCAGTGGGAAGGGGGTACGAAGCAATCAGCCCCAGCATTTT.

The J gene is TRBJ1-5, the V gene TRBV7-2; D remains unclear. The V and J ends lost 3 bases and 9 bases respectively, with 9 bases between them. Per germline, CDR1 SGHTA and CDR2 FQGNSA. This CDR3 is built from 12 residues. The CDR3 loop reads CASSFTPGPQHF. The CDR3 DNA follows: TGTGCCAGCAGCTTTACCCCGGGGCCCCAGCATTTT.

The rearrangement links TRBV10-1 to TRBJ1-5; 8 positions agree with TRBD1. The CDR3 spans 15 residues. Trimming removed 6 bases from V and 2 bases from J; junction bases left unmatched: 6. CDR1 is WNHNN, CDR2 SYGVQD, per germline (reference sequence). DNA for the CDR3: TGCGCCAGCAGAACGACAGGGGCGCGCAATCAGCCCCAGCATTTT. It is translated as CASRTTGARNQPQHF.

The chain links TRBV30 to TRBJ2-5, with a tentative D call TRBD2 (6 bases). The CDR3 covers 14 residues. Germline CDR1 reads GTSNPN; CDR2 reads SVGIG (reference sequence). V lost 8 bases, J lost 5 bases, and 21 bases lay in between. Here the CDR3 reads CAVNVGLPGETQYF. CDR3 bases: TGTGCCGTGAACGTTGGACTACCAGGGGAGACCCAGTACTTC.

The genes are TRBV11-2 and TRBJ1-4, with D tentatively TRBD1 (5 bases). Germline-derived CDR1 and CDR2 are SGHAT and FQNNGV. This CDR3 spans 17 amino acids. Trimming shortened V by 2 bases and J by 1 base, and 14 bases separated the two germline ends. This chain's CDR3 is CASSLRRGEGTNEKLFF. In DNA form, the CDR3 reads TGTGCCAGCAGCTTAAGGAGGGGAGAGGGAACTAATGAAAAACTGTTTTTT.

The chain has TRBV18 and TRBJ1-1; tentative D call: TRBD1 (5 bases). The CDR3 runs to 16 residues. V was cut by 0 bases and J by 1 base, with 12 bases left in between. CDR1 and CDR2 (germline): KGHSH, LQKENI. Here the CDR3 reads CASSPPAGTTNTEAFF. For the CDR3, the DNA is TGTGCCAGCTCACCACCGGCAGGGACCACGAACACTGAAGCTTTCTTT.

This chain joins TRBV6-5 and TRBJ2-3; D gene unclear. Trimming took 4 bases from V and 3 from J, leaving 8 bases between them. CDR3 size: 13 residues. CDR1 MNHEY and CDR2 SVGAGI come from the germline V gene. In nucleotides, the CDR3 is TGTGCCAGCAGTTTAGGAGATACAGATACGCAGTATTTT. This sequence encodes CASSLGDTDTQYF.

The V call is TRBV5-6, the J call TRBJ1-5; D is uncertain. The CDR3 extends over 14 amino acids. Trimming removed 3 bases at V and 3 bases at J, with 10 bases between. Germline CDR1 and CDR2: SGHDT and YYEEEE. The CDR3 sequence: CASSSVQVNQPQHF. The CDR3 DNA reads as TGTGCCAGCAGCTCTGTTCAGGTCAATCAGCCCCAGCATTTT.

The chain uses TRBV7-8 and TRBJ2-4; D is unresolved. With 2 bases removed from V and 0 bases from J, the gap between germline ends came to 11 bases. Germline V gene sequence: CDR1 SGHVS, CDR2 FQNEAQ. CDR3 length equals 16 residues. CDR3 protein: CASSLLGSLAKNIQYF. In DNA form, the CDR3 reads TGTGCCAGCAGCTTATTGGGCAGCCTAGCCAAAAACATTCAGTACTTC.

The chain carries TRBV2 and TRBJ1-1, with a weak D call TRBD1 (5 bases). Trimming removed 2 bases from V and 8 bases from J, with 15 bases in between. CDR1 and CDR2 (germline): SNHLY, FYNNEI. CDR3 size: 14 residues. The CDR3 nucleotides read TGTGCCAGCAGTGAAAATAGACAGCCGGCCGAAGCTTTCTTT. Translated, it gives CASSENRQPAEAFF.

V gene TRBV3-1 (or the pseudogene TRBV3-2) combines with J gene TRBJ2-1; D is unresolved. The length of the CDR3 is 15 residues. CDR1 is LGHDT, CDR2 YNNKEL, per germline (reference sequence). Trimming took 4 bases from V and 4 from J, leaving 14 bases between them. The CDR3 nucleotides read TGTGCCAGCAGCCGAAACGGTAACAATTACAATGAGCAGTTCTTC. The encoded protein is CASSRNGNNYNEQFF.